This T cell receptor (beta chain) was sequenced during a study of cytomegalovirus exposure and HLA in healthy donors (dated by TCRdb to 2015 to 2018). Concerning the study at large: According to an earlier analysis of a few hundred of the donors, 200 million or so T cells yielded 117 million unique TCR beta sequences and about 280 Gb of sequence data. Typing coverage differed by locus: A, B, C, DRB1 and DQB1 were typed in roughly 620-630 donors, DQA1 in 500 to 550, DPA1 in approximately 600, and DPB1 in just under 490. Rather than drawing on any new phenotypic data, the later analysis identified candidate immune exposures from TCR beta sequences and the way those sequences occurred across donors. An early release that covered about 600 HLA-typed donors contained approximately 300 gigabases of sequencing data and tens of millions of unique TCR sequences. To decide whether each TCR beta V gene segment behaved as functional or pseudogenic, an earlier analysis of 587 of the donors relied on high-throughput TCR beta sequencing. The study profiled the T cell repertoires of about 720 subjects by immunosequencing and related them to cytomegalovirus serostatus. Because of strong linkage in the cohort, a handful of DR-DQ haplotypes were treated as single units for association and clustering. Of the roughly 400 genotyped donors, 75% to 85% were placed in the genetic ancestry cluster associated with self-reported Caucasian donors. Across about 370 genotyped donors of the cohort, an average of approximately 200,000 unique TCR beta nucleotide sequences per donor were sequenced, and 15% to 20% of those sequences were non-productive. All discovery cohort repertoires had been generated on a single sequencing platform. To study patterns of TCR occurrence, a later analysis re-analyzed previously published TCR beta repertoires from several hundred donors and added high-resolution HLA genotyping. The study was designed to test whether signatures of past pathogen exposure could be identified by cataloging public T cell receptors. Donor age, sex, ethnicity and CMV serostatus were compiled together with the repertoire data. A separate validation cohort of about 110 different subjects was used in addition to the approximately 610-subject first cohort. To predict cytomegalovirus infection status, the study brought together high-throughput TCR immunosequencing, statistical association of individual TCRs with disease status, and machine learning. HLA typing covered class I and class II loci at four-digit resolution. A later genetic analysis took genome-wide SNP genotypes for about three fifths of the roughly 700 donors and used that subset as a discovery cohort.

There are 12 amino acids in the CDR3, from cysteine to phenylalanine inclusive. The entry retains the CDR3 DNA only, 36 bases that are in frame from base 1. V sheds 5 bases and J sheds 13 bases, leaving 14 bases between their ends. The germline V gene supplies CDR1 MNHEY and CDR2 SVGAGI. The cohort comprised fewer than 700 healthy bone marrow donors. Cohort members were all nominally healthy when sampled, although unrecorded immune exposures were likely present. The donor tested CMV seronegative, placing the donor among the 350 to 400 seronegative members of the cohort. A peripheral blood sample was provided by each donor, and peripheral blood mononuclear cells were used for TCR beta sequencing. Genomic DNA was extracted from the blood cell samples with the Qiagen DNeasy Blood Extraction Kit. On the study overall, not on this receptor specifically: A later genetic analysis associated a missense DCLRE1C variant with V-gene and J-gene trimming of TCR beta chains, and an independent cohort replicated the association. In an earlier analysis of around 500 of the donors, most TCR beta V segments appeared in productive rearrangements about 87% or about 30% of the time, broadly matching IMGT annotations. Specific HLA alleles were associated with 18,000 or so TCR beta sequences at a false discovery rate of 0.05 in a later analysis. In a later analysis, HLA-associated TCR beta chains were found to be more clonally expanded and to have lower generation probabilities than equally common non-associated chains. Because counts were too low, about 15 rarely observed V segments, including chromosome 9 orphons, were left out of the earlier analysis of 587 of the donors. Immune exposure information for the cohort was limited to CMV serostatus. In this cohort, only TCR beta chains were sequenced, and detectable features were limited by the absence of alpha or paired-chain data. Assigning TCR associations to individual alleles was difficult when HLA alleles, especially DR and DQ, strongly co-occurred. Linkage disequilibrium might explain the correlated functional status among segregating V segments, but an unknown experimental factor could not be ruled out. A few of the identified cytomegalovirus-associated TCR beta chains were confirmed in vitro to be specific for cytomegalovirus antigens. In a later analysis, most CMV-associated TCR beta chains were found to appear HLA-restricted, with HLA associations seemingly driven largely by CMV exposure. The authors suggested that the approach could potentially be extended to other disease states and immunological phenotypes. A cluster of highly shared sequence variants was judged likely to be a technical artifact of the sequencing pipeline. Most TCR sequences were seen in very few donors, while some public TCRs were found in many individuals. The study gave a list of around 170 TCR beta chains associated with cytomegalovirus. The 87-base-pair reads could not distinguish some IMGT-functional V segments, including TRBV6-2 and TRBV6-3, so those segments were excluded. Several of the top co-occurrence clusters appeared to be linked to parvovirus B19, influenza, CMV and Epstein-Barr virus, according to a later analysis. In a later genetic analysis, fewer N-insertions in productive TCRs were reported among donors in an Asian-associated ancestry cluster than the roughly 700-donor mean. HLA typing was unavailable for some donors at each locus, so association tests used only the typed subset. A further reported finding was that TCR beta sequences accurately predicted the HLA-A and HLA-B alleles for most subjects in the first cohort. The classifier was reported to diagnose cytomegalovirus status with high specificity and sensitivity in both the original cohort and the validation cohort. Roughly uniform sequencing depth across donors was assumed in presence/absence analyses, although this assumption may not hold. In a later analysis, the rate of TCR association differed among HLA loci, with DRB1 alleles having the most associated TCRs and HLA-C alleles having the fewest.

Libraries were prepared through the immunoSEQ multiplex PCR assay. The multiplex PCR relied on a mix of 60 forward primers for TCR Vbeta segments and 13 reverse primers for TCR Jbeta segments. A multiplex PCR assay on genomic DNA amplified the CDR3 region of rearranged TCR beta genes. The amplified TCR beta libraries were sequenced on the Illumina HiSeq System as 87-base-pair reads. As for the original processing: In a later analysis, tens of millions of unique TCR beta chains were counted across the approximately 670 repertoires, and roughly 11 million of these chains were shared by at least two donors. Raw reads were error-corrected and collapsed into unique sequences with a nearest-neighbor algorithm that merged closely related sequences to remove PCR and sequencing errors. Alignment of CDR3 sequences to IMGT reference sequences was used to assign V, D and J gene segments. For a sequence to be retained, a match of at least six nucleotides to both a V gene segment and a J gene segment was required. Rearrangements were called productive when the CDR3 lacked stop codons and stayed in frame with V and J; all others were non-productive. CDR3 was defined according to IMGT convention as the region running from the second conserved V-encoded cysteine to the conserved J-encoded phenylalanine. The earlier analysis of some 580 of the donors excluded any sequence lacking an unambiguous match to a single V gene segment. An earlier analysis of several hundred of the donors called V segments functional above 56.7% productive rearrangements and segregating when the between-donor standard deviation exceeded 5%. A statistical classification framework was developed to diagnose cytomegalovirus status using the catalog of TCR beta chain sequences. In a later analysis, TCR nucleotide sequences were compared against IMGT/GENE-DB human TR gene sequences so that V and J genes could be assigned. The TCRdist pipeline was used in a later analysis to assign CDR3 sequences and most-parsimonious VDJ recombination scenarios. In a later analysis, each TCR beta chain was defined by its CDR3 amino acid sequence together with its V-gene family, and reads lacking a unique V-gene family were excluded. A later analysis removed 450 to 600 highly shared, low-generation-probability nucleotide sequences to deal with suspected cross-contamination and a sequencing artifact. For each public chain, a later analysis derived a clonal expansion index from normalized ranks of inferred template counts within each repertoire. In a later analysis, generation probabilities were computed with a VDJ recombination model fitted to out-of-frame rearrangements, and the resulting probabilities were checked against IGoR. Hypergeometric tests were used in a later analysis to score TCR-TCR, TCR-HLA and TCR-CMV co-occurrence, with a repertoire-size bias correction applied to the TCR pairs. To estimate false discovery rates, a later analysis permuted the HLA or CMV assignments 20 times. In a later analysis, co-occurring TCRs were grouped using DBSCAN, and TCRdist sequence similarity was added for clustering within HLA-allele-positive subsets. Co-occurrence clustering excluded repertoires with fewer than 30,000 or more than 120,000 public chains, plus five with anomalous nucleotide sharing. As stored in TCRdb, this immuneACCESS dataset retains in-frame rearrangements with V and J assigned. A fraction of the clones does not appear; measured against another copy, unresolved V genes explain less than half of the discrepancy, and the remainder lacks a known reason. Clone size and the V and J calls come from that table; the DNA yielded D and trimming. The sample records about 190,000 clones, about 81% of which are singletons. About 2.3% of the sample goes to the ten largest clones.

With regard to this clone: The antigen it recognizes is unknown. The record has no base qualities; no much larger clone is one base away.

This receptor was obtained from a woman in her twenties or thirties in good health and CMV-seronegative. The chain joins TRBV6-5 to TRBJ1-4; TRBD1 is possibly the D segment (6 matching bases). Sequenced input: PBMCs. The CDR3 amino acid sequence is: CASSDPRGILFF. The sequence in DNA is TGTGCCAGCAGTGATCCCAGGGGAATACTGTTTTTT.